This record looks at one TCR beta chain sequence and its context. Its antigen is currently unknown. Relative to the germline gene, one junction end is altered; a read error may explain this. The data stem from a study of cytomegalovirus exposure and HLA in healthy donors. Whole-study results and caveats: A later look showed TCR association rates differing by HLA locus, highest for DRB1 and lowest for HLA-C. It was confirmed in vitro that three of the CMV-associated chains were specific for CMV antigens. According to the study, roughly 180 TCR beta chains were cytomegalovirus-associated.

The PCR was carried out with 60 Vbeta primers and 13 Jbeta primers. Original data processing: In a later analysis, the count reached about 75 million unique TCR beta chains, with roughly 9.9 million shared. Only in-frame clones appear in the TCRdb table, and some are missing; sequencing was by immunoSEQ multiplex PCR. That table gives V, J and clone size, and the DNA gave D and trimming. Among about 130,000 clones, 75% were seen once, and the ten largest hold 6% to 8.5%. CDR1 SEHNR and CDR2 FQNEAQ come from the germline V gene (reference sequence). This CDR3 is built from 15 residues. This receptor was obtained from a young man in good health and CMV-seronegative. The chain carries TRBV7-9 and TRBJ2-7; D perhaps matches TRBD1 (8 bases). Input material: PBMCs. CDR3: CSSSYTGGVTYEQYF. In nucleotides, the CDR3 is TGTTCCAGCAGCTATACAGGGGGGGTAACCTACGAGCAGTACTTC.